These 21 T cell receptor beta chains were sequenced from one sample in a study of blood T cell repertoires in COVID-19. Libraries were prepared by immunoSEQ multiplex PCR; TCRdb keeps only in-frame clonotypes and omits some of them. Of roughly 28,000 clones in the sample, about 90% are singletons; the top ten hold approximately 9%. What was sequenced was peripheral blood. All receptors come from a human donor in a cohort sampled during active COVID-19.

The count of this clone is one. V and J are TRBV19 and TRBJ1-2, with TRBD1 as a possible D gene (6 bases). Germline CDR1 and CDR2: LNHDA and SQIVND (reference sequence). The length of the CDR3 is 14 residues. Trimming removed 6 bases from V and 7 bases from J, with 18 bases in between. In DNA form, the CDR3 reads TGTGCCAGTAGATTGGGAGGGGGGGTCGGTGGCTACACCTTC. Its translation is CASRLGGGVGGYTF. The whole variable domain, remainder taken from reference TRBV19 and TRBJ1-2, is DGGITQSPKYLFRKEGQNVTLSCEQNLNHDAMYWYRQDPGQGLRLIYYSQIVNDFQKGDIAEGYSVSREKKESFPLTVTSAQKNPTAFYLCASRLGGGVGGYTFGSGTRLTVV.

Only one count was recorded for this clone. This sequence joins TRBV7-6 and TRBJ1-2; unclear D gene. V lost 1 base, J lost 8 bases, and 14 bases lay in between. The CDR3 has 14 residues. Germline values: CDR1 SGHVS, CDR2 FNYEAQ. As DNA, the CDR3 is TGTGCCAGCAGCTTAGGCGGCCCTTATGGGGGCTACACCTTC. Protein sequence: CASSLGGPYGGYTF.

This sequence joins TRBV5-1 and TRBJ1-1, with 9 bases matching TRBD1. Germline CDR1 is SGHRS and CDR2 is YFSETQ. This CDR3 is built from 16 residues. V was clipped by 5 bases and J by 1 base; unmatched bases: 9. The CDR3 loop is CASRRTPGQGNTEAFF. The CDR3 nucleotides are TGCGCCAGCAGACGTACTCCGGGACAGGGGAACACTGAAGCTTTCTTT.

This sequence joins TRBV2 and TRBJ2-7, with D tentatively TRBD2 (5 bases). V shed 3 bases and J shed 0 bases, with 9 bases lying between them. The CDR3 totals 14 residues. CDR1 and CDR2 from the germline V gene are SNHLY and FYNNEI. The CDR3 here is CASSERASSYEQYF. The CDR3 coding sequence is TGTGCCAGCAGTGAGCGGGCTAGCTCCTACGAGCAGTACTTC.

The gene calls are TRBV6-1 and TRBJ1-5; 8 nucleotides align to TRBD1. With V trimmed by 2 bases and J by 11 bases, 11 bases remained unmatched. This CDR3 is built from 15 residues. From germline, CDR1 is MNHNS and CDR2 SASEGT. The CDR3 spells CASSEIRAGGQSQHF. The DNA of the CDR3 is TGTGCCAGCAGTGAAATACGGGCAGGGGGCCAGTCCCAGCATTTT.

The V gene is TRBV5-8, the J gene TRBJ2-1; 7 bases align to TRBD2. After removal of 0 bases from V and 2 bases from J, the junction contained 8 bases not matched to a gene. The CDR3 is 17 amino acids. From germline, CDR1 is SGHTS and CDR2 YDEGEE. CDR3 residues: CASSLVLAFNPYNEQFF. CDR3 coding DNA: TGTGCCAGCAGCTTGGTACTAGCGTTTAATCCCTACAATGAGCAGTTCTTC.

This chain joins TRBV5-1 and TRBJ1-2; the D gene is possibly TRBD1 (6 bases). Between the trimmed V and J ends, which lost 1 base and 1 base, there was a span of 11 bases. Germline CDR1 and CDR2: SGHRS and YFSETQ. CDR3 length equals 15 residues. CDR3 in DNA: TGCGCCAGCAGCTTGACCGGGACAATTAACTATGGCTACACCTTC. Amino acids: CASSLTGTINYGYTF. Together with reference TRBV5-1 and TRBJ1-2, the CDR3 gives the full variable domain: KAGVTQTPRYLIKTRGQQVTLSCSPISGHRSVSWYQQTPGQGLQFLFEYFSETQRNKGNFPGRFSGRQFSNSRSEMNVSTLELGDSALYLCASSLTGTINYGYTFGSGTRLTVV.

The table lists this clone with a few counts. The rearrangement uses TRBV30 and TRBJ2-2, with D perhaps matching TRBD2 (5 bases). CDR1 and CDR2 (germline): GTSNPN, SVGIG (reference sequence). The V gene lost 4 bases and the J gene lost 4 bases, with 13 bases spanning the gap. The CDR3 spans 14 residues. The CDR3 loop is CAWTFPGSTGELFF. CDR3 bases: TGTGCCTGGACGTTCCCGGGGTCCACCGGGGAGCTGTTTTTT.

Here the CDR3 DNA reads TGTGCCAGCAAGGACAGGGGCCCTTCGATGAACACTGAAGCTTTCTTT. Encoded protein: CASKDRGPSMNTEAFF. This sequence joins TRBV19 and TRBJ1-1, with 9 bases aligning to TRBD1. This CDR3 has 16 residues. Germline CDR1 reads LNHDA; CDR2 reads SQIVND (reference sequence). Germline trimming cut 9 bases from V and 0 bases from J; bases unmatched to any gene: 11.

The V and J genes are TRBV5-6 and TRBJ2-3; 8 bases align to TRBD2. Germline lookup yields CDR1 SGHDT and CDR2 YYEEEE. The CDR3 sequence is 15 residues long. V dropped 4 bases and J dropped 15; count of bases not matched to a gene: 19. The CDR3 loop is CASSGGREGTRYAYF. In nucleotides, the CDR3 is TGTGCCAGCAGCGGGGGCCGGGAGGGGACTAGATACGCATATTTT.

The chain carries TRBV19 and TRBJ1-4, with D hard to call. CDR1 and CDR2 from the germline V gene are LNHDA and SQIVND (reference sequence). The CDR3 extends over 15 amino acids. V gave up 0 bases and J gave up 0 bases, with 5 bases separating them. The CDR3 bases are TGTGCCAGTAGTATAGAAGTAGCAACTAATGAAAAACTGTTTTTT. It specifies CASSIEVATNEKLFF.

The gene calls are TRBV11-2 and TRBJ2-7, with D hard to call. Germline V gene data show CDR1 as SGHAT and CDR2 as FQNNGV. The CDR3 consists of 12 residues. Trimming removed 4 bases at V and 5 bases at J, with 9 bases between. In nucleotides, the CDR3 is TGTGCCAGCAGCTCCCCTCAGAACGAGCAGTACTTC. This sequence encodes CASSSPQNEQYF.

This clone was counted once. The V and J genes are TRBV7-7 and TRBJ2-3, with 7 bases identical to TRBD2. The CDR3 covers 16 residues. The V and J ends lost 1 base and 2 bases, in that order; junction bases with no gene match: 6. Germline values: CDR1 SSHAT, CDR2 FNYEAQ (reference sequence). This chain's CDR3 is CASSLGLADPTDTQYF. Written as DNA, the CDR3 is TGTGCCAGCAGCTTAGGGCTAGCGGACCCCACAGATACGCAGTATTTT.

This clone was found once. This chain joins TRBV30 and TRBJ2-7; D gene unclear. V lost 5 bases and J 3 bases, leaving 8 bases between the germline ends. This CDR3 comprises 11 residues. Germline values: CDR1 GTSNPN, CDR2 SVGIG (reference sequence). The chain's CDR3 is CAWGSIYEQYF. CDR3 DNA sequence: TGTGCCTGGGGGTCCATCTACGAGCAGTACTTC. The whole variable domain, filled in from reference TRBV30 and TRBJ2-7, reads SQTIHQWPATLVQPVGSPLSLECTVEGTSNPNLYWYRQAAGRGLQLLFYSVGIGQISSEVPQNLSASRPQDRQFILSSKKLLLSDSGFYLCAWGSIYEQYFGPGTRLTVT.

This chain connects TRBV12-3 or TRBV12-4 to TRBJ1-5; TRBD1 matches 7 bases. The CDR3 is 13 amino acids. The J segment lost 7 bases and the V segment lost 4 bases, leaving 4 bases of the junction unmatched. This CDR3 is CASSSTGAQPQHF. DNA for the CDR3: TGTGCCAGCAGTTCAACAGGGGCCCAGCCCCAGCATTTT.

V gene TRBV7-8 combines with J gene TRBJ2-6; D is unclear. Looked up from germline, CDR1 is SGHVS and CDR2 is FQNEAQ. This CDR3 region has 17 residues. With 1 base removed from V and 0 bases from J, the gap between germline ends came to 10 bases. The CDR3 protein is CASSLVASGSGANVLTF. In DNA, the CDR3 is TGTGCCAGCAGCTTAGTGGCCAGTGGCTCTGGGGCCAACGTCCTGACTTTC.

The V gene is TRBV30, the J gene TRBJ2-7; TRBD2 agrees at 15 bases. Per germline, CDR1 GTSNPN and CDR2 SVGIG (reference sequence). The CDR3 spans 15 residues. V dropped 1 base and J dropped 2; count of bases not matched to a gene: 0. In nucleotides, the CDR3 is TGTGCCTGGAGTGGGACTAGCGGGGGGGCCTACGAGCAGTACTTC. Its translation is CAWSGTSGGAYEQYF. The full variable domain, in which reference TRBV30 and TRBJ2-7 provide the parts outside the CDR3, is SQTIHQWPATLVQPVGSPLSLECTVEGTSNPNLYWYRQAAGRGLQLLFYSVGIGQISSEVPQNLSASRPQDRQFILSSKKLLLSDSGFYLCAWSGTSGGAYEQYFGPGTRLTVT.

The genes are TRBV5-1 and TRBJ1-3; D gene ambiguous. Germline V gene data show CDR1 as SGHRS and CDR2 as YFSETQ. The CDR3 is 14 amino acids. Deletions cut 4 bases from V and 0 bases from J, with 8 bases between. The CDR3, as DNA: TGCGCCAGCAGCCCCCCTAACTCTGGAAACACCATATATTTT. Translated: CASSPPNSGNTIYF.

The chain is built from TRBV19 and TRBJ2-7; the match to TRBD1 covers 7 bases. J lost 5 bases, V lost 4 bases, and 11 bases had no gene match. Germline V gene sequence: CDR1 LNHDA, CDR2 SQIVND (reference sequence). There are 15 residues in the CDR3. For the CDR3, the DNA is TGTGCCAGTAGTACCGCCGGGACAGCCTTTAACGAGCAGTACTTC. Amino acid sequence: CASSTAGTAFNEQYF.

V is TRBV30 and J is TRBJ1-4; D not resolved. CDR1 is GTSNPN, CDR2 SVGIG, per germline (reference sequence). V was cut by 2 bases and J by 8 bases, with 12 bases left in between. CDR3 length: 13 amino acids. The CDR3 nucleotides are TGTGCCTGGAGTCCTATGGGAGGGGAAAAACTGTTTTTT. Amino acid sequence: CAWSPMGGEKLFF.

This chain links TRBV5-4 with TRBJ2-2; weak D call: TRBD1 (5 bases). Germline V gene sequence: CDR1 SGHNT, CDR2 YYREEE (reference sequence). This CDR3 contains 13 residues. V was clipped by 3 bases and J by 3 bases, with 6 bases between them. DNA of the CDR3: TGTGCCAGCAGCTCCAGGGACACCGGGGAGCTGTTTTTT. It is translated as CASSSRDTGELFF.